These T cell receptor beta chains were read from a single sample in a study of T-cell reconstitution after alpha-beta-depleted transplantation in children. One entry per CDR3 protein results from TCRdb running MiXCR on the PCR reads. Counted here are over 400,000 distinct CDR3 sequences, approximately 13% occurring once; the ten biggest clones make up around 6.1%. The source was PBMCs from the stem cell graft donor, collected from the stem cell graft. Receptors were obtained from a human donor who donated a stem cell graft to a child with combined immunodeficiency. Both conserved end residues are part of each CDR3. Clone size is not always given. Where it is, it says once, few, many or a class for expanded clones.

abundance,v_gene,len,j_gene,CDR3aa
-,TRBV7-2,15,TRBJ1-5,CASSHRQGHNQPQHF
few,TRBV3-1,16,TRBJ2-5,CASSQLTDRYQETQYF
many,TRBV27,14,TRBJ2-2,CASSRTAIAGELFF
-,TRBV11-2,13,TRBJ2-2,CASSNRGIGELFF
few,TRBV6-2/TRBV6-3,16,TRBJ2-3,CASSSPEAGVTDTQYF
few,TRBV27,14,TRBJ2-7,CASSPIRGIAAQYF
many,TRBV12-3/TRBV12-4,14,TRBJ1-1,CASSHVRHRLEAFF
few,TRBV4-2,18,TRBJ2-7,CASSQDPLGLTPPEEQYF
few,TRBV12-3/TRBV12-4,14,TRBJ2-1,CASTRDSSYNEQFF
-,TRBV7-8,14,TRBJ1-1,CASSLEAGYTEAFF
-,TRBV4-3,18,TRBJ2-2,CASSPLISGGPNTGELFF
many,TRBV7-9,15,TRBJ2-7,CASSAVEWSSYEQYF
few,TRBV7-2,15,TRBJ2-7,CASTFQGSGNYEQYF
-,TRBV12-3/TRBV12-4,12,TRBJ2-1,CASSSTSGEQFF
few,TRBV7-2,12,TRBJ2-7,CASSSTIHEQYF
-,TRBV7-8,14,TRBJ2-7,CASSLRDFRDEQYF
few,TRBV7-3,13,TRBJ1-6,CASSDLYNSPLHF
few,TRBV11-2,20,TRBJ2-7,CASSFPREQWGSGSQYEQYF
many,TRBV4-3,15,TRBJ1-2,CASSQDRDRVYGYTF
few,TRBV12-3/TRBV12-4,13,TRBJ1-2,CASSLGQSRGYTF
few,TRBV12-3/TRBV12-4,17,TRBJ1-4,CASSFRGGGLVYEKLFF
-,TRBV6-2/TRBV6-3,14,TRBJ2-7,CASRPAVERCEQYF
-,TRBV5-1,13,TRBJ1-2,CASSLDSLGGYTF
many,TRBV25-1,14,TRBJ2-7,CASSEEEDSYEQYF
many,TRBV6-5,14,TRBJ2-1,CASSYGTSGNEQFF
many,TRBV5-6,14,TRBJ1-1,CASSEIWGDTEAFF
-,TRBV7-2,15,TRBJ2-5,CASSFRRGGQETQYF
few,TRBV9,15,TRBJ2-7,CASSVASGSPYEQYF
-,TRBV9,14,TRBJ2-5,CASSPMGLSLTQYF
few,TRBV7-8,14,TRBJ1-5,CASSSDRGLRSQHF
-,TRBV10-3,15,TRBJ1-2,CAISGSPGQTHGYTF
-,TRBV4-3,16,TRBJ2-2,CASSQDSRENTGELFF
many,TRBV12-3/TRBV12-4,14,TRBJ2-7,CASSLSGGVYEQYF
few,TRBV7-2,22,TRBJ2-3,CASSFFGPSTGTSGASTDTQYF
-,TRBV7-2,15,TRBJ1-1,CASSLESRRNTEAFF
few,TRBV6-2/TRBV6-3,12,TRBJ2-1,CASGVSTNEQFF
many,TRBV20-1,12,TRBJ2-3,CSARAGLDTQYF
many,TRBV25-1,13,TRBJ2-2,CASSGPRGGELFF
few,TRBV24-1,14,TRBJ2-5,CATSELDSQETQYF
many,TRBV29-1,15,TRBJ2-1,CSVFVTGSSYNEQFF